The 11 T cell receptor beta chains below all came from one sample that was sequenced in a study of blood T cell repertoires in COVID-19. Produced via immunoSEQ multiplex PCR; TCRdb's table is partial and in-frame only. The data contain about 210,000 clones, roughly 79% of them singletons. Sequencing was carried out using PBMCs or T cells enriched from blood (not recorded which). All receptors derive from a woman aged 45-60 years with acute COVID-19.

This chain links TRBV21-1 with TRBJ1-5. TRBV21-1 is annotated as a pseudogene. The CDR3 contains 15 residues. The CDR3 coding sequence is TGTGCCAGCAGCAAAGCGCTCGACGGGAATCAGCCCCAGCATTTT. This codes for CASSKALDGNQPQHF.

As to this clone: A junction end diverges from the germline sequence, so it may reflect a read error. Written as DNA, the CDR3 is TGTGCCATCTCCGAGGTCAGATCTCCAACTGGAGCTTTCTTT. It codes for CAISEVRSPTGAFF. V and J are TRBV27 and TRBJ1-1; no definite D call. The CDR3 loop spans 14 amino acids. Germline lookup yields CDR1 MNHEY and CDR2 SMNVEV (reference sequence).

CDR3 DNA: TGTGCCAGCAGCGATATTGGGGGGTTGAATCAGCCCCAGCATTTT. The encoded protein is CASSDIGGLNQPQHF. The chain joins TRBV6-5 to TRBJ1-5, with a possible D match to TRBD1 (5 bases). The length of the CDR3 is 15 residues. V was cut by 6 bases and J by 4 bases, with 16 bases left in between. The germline gives CDR1 MNHEY, CDR2 SVGAGI.

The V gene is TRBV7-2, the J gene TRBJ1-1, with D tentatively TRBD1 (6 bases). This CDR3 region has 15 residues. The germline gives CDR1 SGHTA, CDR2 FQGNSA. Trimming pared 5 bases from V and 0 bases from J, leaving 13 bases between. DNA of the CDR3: TGTGCCAGCAGCCCGCACAGGGATATGAACACTGAAGCTTTCTTT. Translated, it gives CASSPHRDMNTEAFF.

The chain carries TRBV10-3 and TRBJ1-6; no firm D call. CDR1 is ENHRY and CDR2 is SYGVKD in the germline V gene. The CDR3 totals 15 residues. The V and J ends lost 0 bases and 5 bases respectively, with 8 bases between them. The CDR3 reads CAISESSVDNSPLHF. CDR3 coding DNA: TGTGCCATCAGTGAGTCGTCGGTAGATAATTCACCCCTCCACTTT.

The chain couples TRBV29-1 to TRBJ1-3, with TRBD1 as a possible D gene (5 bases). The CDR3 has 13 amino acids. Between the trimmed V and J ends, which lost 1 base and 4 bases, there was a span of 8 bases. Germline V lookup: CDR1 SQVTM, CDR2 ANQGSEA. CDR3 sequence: CSVEAGPGNTIYF. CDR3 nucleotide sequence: TGCAGCGTTGAAGCAGGGCCAGGAAACACCATATATTTT.

CDR3 sequence (DNA): TGCAGCGTTGAAGTGGCACCCCAGTACTTC. This encodes CSVEVAPQYF. V and J are TRBV29-1 and TRBJ2-5; D uncertain. The CDR3 is made up of 10 amino acids. CDR1 SQVTM and CDR2 ANQGSEA come from the germline V gene. With 1 base removed from V and 9 bases from J, the gap between germline ends came to 6 bases.

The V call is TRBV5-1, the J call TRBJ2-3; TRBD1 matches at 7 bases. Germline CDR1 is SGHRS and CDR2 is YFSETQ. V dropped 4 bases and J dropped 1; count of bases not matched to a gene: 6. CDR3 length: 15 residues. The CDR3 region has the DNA TGCGCCAGCAGCGCCGGACAGGACCGCACAGATACGCAGTATTTT. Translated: CASSAGQDRTDTQYF.

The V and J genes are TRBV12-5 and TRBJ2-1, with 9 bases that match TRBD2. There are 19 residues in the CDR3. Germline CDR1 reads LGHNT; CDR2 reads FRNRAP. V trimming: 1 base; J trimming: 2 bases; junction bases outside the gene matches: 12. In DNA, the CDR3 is TGTGCTAGTGGTTTGGCCCCTTTTTTGCGGGAGGGCCCCTACAATGAGCAGTTCTTC. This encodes CASGLAPFLREGPYNEQFF. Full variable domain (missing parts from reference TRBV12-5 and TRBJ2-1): DARVTQTPRHKVTEMGQEVTMRCQPILGHNTVFWYRQTMMQGLELLAYFRNRAPLDDSGMPKDRFSAEMPDATLATLKIQPSEPRDSAVYFCASGLAPFLREGPYNEQFFGPGTRLTVL.

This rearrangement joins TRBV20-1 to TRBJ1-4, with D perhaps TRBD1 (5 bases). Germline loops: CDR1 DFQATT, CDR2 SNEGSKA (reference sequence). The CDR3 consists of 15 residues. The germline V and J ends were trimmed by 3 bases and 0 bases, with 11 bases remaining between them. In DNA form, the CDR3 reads TGCAGTGCTAGTGGATCGACAGCAACTAATGAAAAACTGTTTTTT. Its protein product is CSASGSTATNEKLFF.

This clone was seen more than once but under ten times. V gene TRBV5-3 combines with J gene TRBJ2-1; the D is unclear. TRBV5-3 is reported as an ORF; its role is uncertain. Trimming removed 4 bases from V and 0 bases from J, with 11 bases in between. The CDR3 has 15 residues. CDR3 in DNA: TGTGCCAGAAGCCCCTATAGCTTCTCCTACAATGAGCAGTTCTTC. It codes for CARSPYSFSYNEQFF.